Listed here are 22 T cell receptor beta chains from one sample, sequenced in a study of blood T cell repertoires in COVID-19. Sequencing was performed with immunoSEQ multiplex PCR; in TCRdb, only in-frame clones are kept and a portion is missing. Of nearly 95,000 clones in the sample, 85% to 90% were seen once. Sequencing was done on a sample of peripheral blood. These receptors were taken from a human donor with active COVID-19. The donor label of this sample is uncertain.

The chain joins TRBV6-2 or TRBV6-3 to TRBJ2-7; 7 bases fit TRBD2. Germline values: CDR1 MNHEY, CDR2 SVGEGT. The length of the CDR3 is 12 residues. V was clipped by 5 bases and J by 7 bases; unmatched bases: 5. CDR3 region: CASSRDYSEQYF. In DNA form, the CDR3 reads TGTGCCAGCAGTCGGGACTACTCAGAGCAGTACTTC.

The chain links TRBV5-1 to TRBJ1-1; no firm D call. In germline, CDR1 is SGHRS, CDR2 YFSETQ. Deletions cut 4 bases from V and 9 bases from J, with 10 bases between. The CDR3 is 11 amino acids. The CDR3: CASSLRSKAFF. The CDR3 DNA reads TGCGCCAGCAGCCTGCGCTCCAAAGCTTTCTTT.

The chain's CDR3 is CASSYTPSGQGTNEKLFF. CDR3 DNA sequence: TGTGCCAGCAGTTACACCCCCTCGGGACAGGGCACTAATGAAAAACTGTTTTTT. The chain links TRBV6-7 to TRBJ1-4, with TRBD1 identical over 9 bases. TRBV6-7 is assigned to the ORF class and has an uncertain function. The CDR3 extends over 18 amino acids. The V and J ends lost 2 bases and 2 bases, in that order; junction bases with no gene match: 9.

CDR3 residues: CATSNLGQGSSPLHF. The CDR3 coding sequence is TGTGCCACCAGCAACCTGGGACAGGGATCATCACCCCTCCACTTT. The chain has TRBV15 and TRBJ1-6; 9 bases align to TRBD1. Losses at the gene ends were 4 bases for V and 10 bases for J; bases not matched to a gene: 8. The CDR3 is 15 amino acids. Germline V gives CDR1 LNHNV, CDR2 YYDKDF (reference sequence). Full variable domain (remainder filled in from reference TRBV15 and TRBJ1-6): DAMVIQNPRYQVTQFGKPVTLSCSQTLNHNVMYWYQQKSSQAPKLLFHYYDKDFNNEADTPDNFQSRRPNTSFCFLDIRSPGLGDTAMYLCATSNLGQGSSPLHFGNGTRLTVT.

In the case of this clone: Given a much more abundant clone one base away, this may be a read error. CDR3 region: CASSYGQGSYNEQFF. CDR3 coding DNA: TGTGCCAGCAGCTACGGACAGGGGAGTTACAATGAGCAGTTCTTC. The rearrangement links TRBV5-6 to TRBJ2-1; 9 positions agree with TRBD1. The CDR3 runs to 15 residues. V lost 3 bases and J lost 4; bases outside the gene matches: 5. Germline V gives CDR1 SGHDT, CDR2 YYEEEE.

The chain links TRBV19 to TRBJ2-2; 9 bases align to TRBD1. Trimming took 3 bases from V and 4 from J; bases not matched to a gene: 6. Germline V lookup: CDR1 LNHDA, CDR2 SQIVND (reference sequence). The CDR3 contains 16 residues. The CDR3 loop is CASSIRDRVGTGELFF. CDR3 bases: TGTGCCAGTAGTATCCGGGACAGGGTCGGCACCGGGGAGCTGTTTTTT. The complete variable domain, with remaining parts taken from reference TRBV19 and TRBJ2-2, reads DGGITQSPKYLFRKEGQNVTLSCEQNLNHDAMYWYRQDPGQGLRLIYYSQIVNDFQKGDIAEGYSVSREKKESFPLTVTSAQKNPTAFYLCASSIRDRVGTGELFFGEGSRLTVL.

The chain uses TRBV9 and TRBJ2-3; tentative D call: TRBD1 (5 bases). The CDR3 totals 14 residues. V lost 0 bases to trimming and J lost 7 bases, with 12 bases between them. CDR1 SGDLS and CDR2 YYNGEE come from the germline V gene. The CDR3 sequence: CASSVAPGSNTQYF. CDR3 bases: TGTGCCAGCAGCGTAGCCCCAGGGTCGAATACGCAGTATTTT.

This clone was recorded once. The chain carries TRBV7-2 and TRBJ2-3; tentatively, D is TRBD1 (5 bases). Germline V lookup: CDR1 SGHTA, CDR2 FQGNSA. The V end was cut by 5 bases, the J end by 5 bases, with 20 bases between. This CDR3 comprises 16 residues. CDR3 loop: CASSPRRTPGIDTQYF. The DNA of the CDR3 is TGTGCCAGCAGCCCTCGACGGACACCCGGTATAGATACGCAGTATTTT.

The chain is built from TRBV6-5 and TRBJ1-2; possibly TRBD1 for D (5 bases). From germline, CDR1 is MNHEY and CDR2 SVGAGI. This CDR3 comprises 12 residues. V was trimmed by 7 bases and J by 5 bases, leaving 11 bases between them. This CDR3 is CASTRGGYGYTF. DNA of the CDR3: TGTGCCAGCACCCGGGGGGGTTATGGCTACACCTTC.

Here the CDR3 reads CASSHTVTYNEQFF. The CDR3 bases are TGTGCCAGCAGCCATACCGTTACTTACAATGAGCAGTTCTTC. This chain uses TRBV9 with TRBJ2-1; D remains ambiguous. Germline loops: CDR1 SGDLS, CDR2 YYNGEE. Trimming cost V 4 bases and J 4 bases, with 12 bases left between them. This CDR3 region has 14 residues.

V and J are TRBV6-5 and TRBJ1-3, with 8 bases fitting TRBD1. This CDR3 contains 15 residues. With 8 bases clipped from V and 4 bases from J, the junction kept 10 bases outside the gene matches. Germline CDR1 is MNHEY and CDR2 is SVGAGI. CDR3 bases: TGTGCCAGCCACGCGCAGGGGGCGCGCGGAAACACCATATATTTT. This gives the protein CASHAQGARGNTIYF.

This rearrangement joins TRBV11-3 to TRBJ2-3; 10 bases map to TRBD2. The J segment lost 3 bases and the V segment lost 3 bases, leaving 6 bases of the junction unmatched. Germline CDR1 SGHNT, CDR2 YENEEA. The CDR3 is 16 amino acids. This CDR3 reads CASSLGSGGRTDTQYF. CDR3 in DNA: TGTGCCAGCAGCTTGGGTAGCGGGGGGAGGACAGATACGCAGTATTTT.

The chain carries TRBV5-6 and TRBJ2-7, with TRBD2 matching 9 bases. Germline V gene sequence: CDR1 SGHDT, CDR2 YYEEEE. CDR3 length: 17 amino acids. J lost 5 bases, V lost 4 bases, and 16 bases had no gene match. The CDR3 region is CASSHGGAGGSTHEQYF. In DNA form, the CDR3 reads TGTGCCAGCAGCCACGGTGGAGCGGGGGGAAGCACTCACGAGCAGTACTTC. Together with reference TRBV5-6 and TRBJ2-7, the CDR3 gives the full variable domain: DAGVTQSPTHLIKTRGQQVTLRCSPKSGHDTVSWYQQALGQGPQFIFQYYEEEERQRGNFPDRFSGHQFPNYSSELNVNALLLGDSALYLCASSHGGAGGSTHEQYFGPGTRLTVT.

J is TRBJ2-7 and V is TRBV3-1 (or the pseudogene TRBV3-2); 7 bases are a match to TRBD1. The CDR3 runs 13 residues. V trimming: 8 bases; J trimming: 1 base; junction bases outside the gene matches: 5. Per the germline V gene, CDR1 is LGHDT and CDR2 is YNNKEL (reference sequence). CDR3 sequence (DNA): TGTGCCAGCGGACAGGAGCCTTCCTACGAGCAGTACTTC. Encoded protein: CASGQEPSYEQYF.

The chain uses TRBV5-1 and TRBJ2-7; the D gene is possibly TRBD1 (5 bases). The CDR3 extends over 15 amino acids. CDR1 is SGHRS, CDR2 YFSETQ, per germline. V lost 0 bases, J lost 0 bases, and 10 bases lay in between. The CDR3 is CASSLALGRSYEQYF. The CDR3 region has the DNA TGCGCCAGCAGCTTGGCCCTGGGGCGCTCCTACGAGCAGTACTTC.

CDR3 DNA sequence: TGCGCCAGCAGCTTGGAAGCTCGGGATGAGCAGTTCTTC. Amino acids: CASSLEARDEQFF. V and J are TRBV5-1 and TRBJ2-1; no clear D. The CDR3 runs 13 residues. Trimming took 0 bases from V and 8 from J, leaving 9 bases between them. Germline V gene sequence: CDR1 SGHRS, CDR2 YFSETQ.

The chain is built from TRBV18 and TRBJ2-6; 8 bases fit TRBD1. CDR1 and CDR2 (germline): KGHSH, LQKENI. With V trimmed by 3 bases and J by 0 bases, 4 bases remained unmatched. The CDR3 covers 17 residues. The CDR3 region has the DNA TGTGCCAGCTCACCTAACACAGGGGGCTCTGGGGCCAACGTCCTGACTTTC. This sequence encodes CASSPNTGGSGANVLTF.

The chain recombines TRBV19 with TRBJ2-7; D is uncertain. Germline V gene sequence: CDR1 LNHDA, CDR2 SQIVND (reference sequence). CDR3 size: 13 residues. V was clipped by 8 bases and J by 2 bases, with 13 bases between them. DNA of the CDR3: TGTGCCAGTTCCCGTCTACCGGCCTACGAGCAGTACTTC. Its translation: CASSRLPAYEQYF.

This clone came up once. The CDR3 DNA follows: TGTGCCAGCAGCCAAGATCTGCAGACTAGCCCCAACTCCTACGAGCAGTACTTC. Protein product: CASSQDLQTSPNSYEQYF. The V call is TRBV3-1 (or the pseudogene TRBV3-2), the J call TRBJ2-7; 7 nucleotides agree with TRBD2. The trim removed 0 bases at V and 0 bases at J, leaving 11 bases unmatched. The CDR3 contains 18 residues. Germline V gene data show CDR1 as LGHDT and CDR2 as YNNKEL (reference sequence).

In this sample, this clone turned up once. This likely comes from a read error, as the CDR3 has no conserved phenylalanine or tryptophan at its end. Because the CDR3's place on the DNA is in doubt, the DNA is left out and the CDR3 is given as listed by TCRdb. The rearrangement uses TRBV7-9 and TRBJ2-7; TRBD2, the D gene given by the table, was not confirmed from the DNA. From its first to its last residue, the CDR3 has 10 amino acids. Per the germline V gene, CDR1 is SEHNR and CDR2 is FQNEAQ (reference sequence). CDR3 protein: CASSRRDLSS.

The CDR3 coding sequence is TGTGCCAGCTCACCACGGGACACGAGCTCTGGAAACACCATATATTTT. Translated, it gives CASSPRDTSSGNTIYF. The gene calls are TRBV18 and TRBJ1-3, with a tentative D call TRBD1 (6 bases). This CDR3 is built from 16 residues. Germline V gene sequence: CDR1 KGHSH, CDR2 LQKENI. Trimming cost V 1 base and J 0 bases, with 10 bases left between them.

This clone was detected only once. The CDR3 coding sequence is TGTGCCAGCAGCGGATTGATGGGGCCAAATTCACCCCTCCACTTT. Its translation: CASSGLMGPNSPLHF. The chain employs TRBV6-5 and TRBJ1-6; a possible D gene is TRBD1 (5 bases). CDR1 and CDR2 from the germline V gene are MNHEY and SVGAGI. This CDR3 is built from 15 residues. V was clipped by 6 bases and J by 7 bases, with 16 bases between them.